These T cell receptor beta chains were read from a single sample in a study of blood T cell repertoires in COVID-19. The table came from immunoSEQ multiplex PCR; TCRdb's copy has only in-frame clones and leaves some out. This sample has 150,000 to 200,000 clones, with around 90% found just once. The sample comprised peripheral blood. These receptors all stem from a woman aged 50 to 60 with acute or convalescent COVID-19. CDR3s include the opening cysteine and the closing phenylalanine or tryptophan. The order of the fields is clone size, J gene, V gene, D gene, CDR3 DNA, CDR3 protein. A D gene is named only where the DNA matches it firmly. The size entry is marked missing in some rows and otherwise reads once, few, many or a size class.

.	TRBJ1-1	TRBV19	.	TGTGCCAGTAGTTGGGTACAGGGGAACACTGAAGCTTTCTTT	CASSWVQGNTEAFF
.	TRBJ2-1	TRBV9	.	TGTGCCAGCAGCCCTCGGGACTCTTACAATGAGCAGTTCTTC	CASSPRDSYNEQFF
.	TRBJ2-2	TRBV6-5	.	TGTGCCAGCAGTTACGAGGGGAGGACCGGGGAGCTGTTTTTT	CASSYEGRTGELFF
.	TRBJ2-1	TRBV4-3	.	TGCGCCAGCAGCCAAGATCTCTTAAGCGGTAGCTACAATGAGCAGTTCTTC	CASSQDLLSGSYNEQFF
.	TRBJ2-1	TRBV2	TRBD2	TGTGCCAGCAGTGGGGGGACTAGCGGGAGGTTCTCCTACAATGAGCAGTTCTTC	CASSGGTSGRFSYNEQFF
.	TRBJ1-5	TRBV10-3	TRBD1	TGTGCCATTCGCGGGACAGGAGAGAATCAGCCCCAGCATTTT	CAIRGTGENQPQHF
.	TRBJ2-7	TRBV18	TRBD1	TGTGCCAGCTCACCCGGGACAGACTCCTACGAGCAGTACTTC	CASSPGTDSYEQYF
.	TRBJ1-6	TRBV18	.	TGTGCCAGCTCACGGCAAAATTCACCCCTCCACTTT	CASSRQNSPLHF
.	TRBJ2-1	TRBV10-3	.	TGTGCCATCAGCCCCGGTGGCGGGAAAGAGAATGAGCAGTTCTTC	CAISPGGGKENEQFF
.	TRBJ1-2	TRBV20-1	TRBD1	TGCAGTGCTAGTAGCGGGGACAGGTCTTATGGCTACACCTTC	CSASSGDRSYGYTF
.	TRBJ2-1	TRBV6-6	TRBD2	TGTGCCAGCAGTTTGGGGAGGAGCGGGAGGGGGAATGAGCAGTTCTTC	CASSLGRSGRGNEQFF
.	TRBJ2-2	TRBV30	TRBD1	TGTGCCTGGAGTGTACTACAGGGGCCCACCGGGGAGCTGTTTTTT	CAWSVLQGPTGELFF
.	TRBJ1-4	TRBV5-1	.	TGCGCCAGCAGCTTGGCAGGAGGTACTAATGAAAAACTGTTTTTT	CASSLAGGTNEKLFF
once	TRBJ2-1	TRBV6-2/TRBV6-3	TRBD2	TGTGCCAGCAGTTACTCGGTAGAGCGGGGCTACAATGAGCAGTTCTTC	CASSYSVERGYNEQFF
.	TRBJ1-5	TRBV5-5	.	TGTGCCAGCAGCTTGTCGGGGGACCAGCCCCAGCATTTT	CASSLSGDQPQHF
.	TRBJ1-5	TRBV12-3/TRBV12-4	.	TGTGCCAGCAGCCCCGACAGAAATCAGCCCCAGCATTTT	CASSPDRNQPQHF
.	TRBJ2-5	TRBV30	TRBD2	TGTGCCTGGAGTGAGGGTACTAGCGGCGCGAGGGAGACCCAGTACTTC	CAWSEGTSGARETQYF
.	TRBJ1-1	TRBV18	.	TGTGCCAGCTCACAAACAGGCAAACCCGAAGCTTTCTTT	CASSQTGKPEAFF
.	TRBJ2-7	TRBV4-1	TRBD1	TGCGCCAGCAGCCCTGGGCAGGGGGCCTACGAGCAGTACTTC	CASSPGQGAYEQYF
.	TRBJ2-5	TRBV4-1	TRBD1	TGCGCCAGCAGCCAAGTCAGCACCGGGACAGGGGAACAAGAGACCCAGTACTTC	CASSQVSTGTGEQETQYF
once	TRBJ2-1	TRBV6-5	.	TGTGCCACCGGGGAGGTCAATGAGCAGTTCTTC	CATGEVNEQFF
.	TRBJ1-2	TRBV2	.	TGTGCCAGCAGTGATCGGGGATTTCACTATGGCTACACCTTC	CASSDRGFHYGYTF
.	TRBJ1-4	TRBV11-2	.	TGTGCCAGCAGCTTAGGGCAGGGCGGTGAAAAACTGTTTTTT	CASSLGQGGEKLFF
.	TRBJ1-3	TRBV30	TRBD1	TGTGCCTGGACCTGGACAGGGGAAGGAAACACCATATATTTT	CAWTWTGEGNTIYF
few	TRBJ2-3	TRBV4-3	TRBD2	TGCGCCAGCAGCCAAACCCGGGACTACACAGATACGCAGTATTTT	CASSQTRDYTDTQYF
.	TRBJ2-1	TRBV27	.	TGTGCCAGCAGCCGTCCCCCGACTAGCTACAATGAGCAGTTCTTC	CASSRPPTSYNEQFF
.	TRBJ1-6	TRBV6-5	TRBD1	TGTGCCAGCAGGTTACAGGGGGCTAGATCACCCCTCCACTTT	CASRLQGARSPLHF
.	TRBJ1-6	TRBV19	.	TGTGCCAGTCCCGACCACAGAAATTCACCCCTCCACTTT	CASPDHRNSPLHF